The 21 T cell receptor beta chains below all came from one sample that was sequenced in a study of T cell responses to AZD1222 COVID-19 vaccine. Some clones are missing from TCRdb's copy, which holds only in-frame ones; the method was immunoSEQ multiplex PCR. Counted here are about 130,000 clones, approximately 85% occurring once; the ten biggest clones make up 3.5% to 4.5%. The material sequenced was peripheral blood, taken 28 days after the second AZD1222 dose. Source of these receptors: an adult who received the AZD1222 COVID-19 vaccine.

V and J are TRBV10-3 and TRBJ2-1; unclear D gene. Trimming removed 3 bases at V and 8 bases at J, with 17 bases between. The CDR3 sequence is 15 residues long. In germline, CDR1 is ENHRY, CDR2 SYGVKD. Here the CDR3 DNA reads TGTGCCATCAGTGACTTCACCCGGGCGTTCTATGAGCAGTTCTTC. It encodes CAISDFTRAFYEQFF.

CDR3 residues: CSASKGSGGTDTQYF. The CDR3 DNA sequence: TGCAGTGCTAGTAAAGGTAGTGGGGGGACGGATACGCAGTATTTT. This chain connects TRBV20-1 to TRBJ2-3; perhaps TRBD2 as D (6 bases). Trimming took off 3 bases at V and 6 bases at J, with 19 bases between the two ends. Germline V lookup: CDR1 DFQATT, CDR2 SNEGSKA (reference sequence). The CDR3 covers 15 residues.

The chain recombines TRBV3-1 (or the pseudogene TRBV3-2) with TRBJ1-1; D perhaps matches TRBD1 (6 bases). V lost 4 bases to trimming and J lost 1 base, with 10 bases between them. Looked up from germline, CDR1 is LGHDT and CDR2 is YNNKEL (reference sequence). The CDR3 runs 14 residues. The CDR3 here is CASSLQGWNTEAFF. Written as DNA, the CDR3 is TGTGCCAGCAGCCTTCAGGGGTGGAACACTGAAGCTTTCTTT.

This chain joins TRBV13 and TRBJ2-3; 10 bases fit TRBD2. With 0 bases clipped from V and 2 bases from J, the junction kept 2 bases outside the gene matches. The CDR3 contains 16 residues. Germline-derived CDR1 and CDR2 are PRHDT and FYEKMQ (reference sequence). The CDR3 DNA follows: TGTGCCAGCAGCTTAGGGCTAGCGGGGGTCACAGATACGCAGTATTTT. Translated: CASSLGLAGVTDTQYF.

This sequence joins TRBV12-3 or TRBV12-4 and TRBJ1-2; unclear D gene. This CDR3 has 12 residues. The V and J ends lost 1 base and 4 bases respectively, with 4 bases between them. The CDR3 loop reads CASSLEGYGYTF. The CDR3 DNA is TGTGCCAGCAGTTTAGAGGGCTATGGCTACACCTTC.

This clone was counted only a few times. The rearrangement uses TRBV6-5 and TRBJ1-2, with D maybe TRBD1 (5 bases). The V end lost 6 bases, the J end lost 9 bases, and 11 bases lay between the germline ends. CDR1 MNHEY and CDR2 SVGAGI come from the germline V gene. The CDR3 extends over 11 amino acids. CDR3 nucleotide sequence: TGTGCCAGCAGCCGGGACTTGAGCTACACCTTC. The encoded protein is CASSRDLSYTF.

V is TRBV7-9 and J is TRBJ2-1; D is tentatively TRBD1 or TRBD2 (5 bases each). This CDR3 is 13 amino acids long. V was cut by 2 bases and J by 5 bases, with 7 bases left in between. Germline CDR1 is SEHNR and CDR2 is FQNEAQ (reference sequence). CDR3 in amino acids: CASSLQGHNEQFF. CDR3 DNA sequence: TGTGCCAGCAGCTTACAGGGACACAATGAGCAGTTCTTC. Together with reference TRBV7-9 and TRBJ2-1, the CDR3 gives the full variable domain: DTGVSQNPRHKITKRGQNVTFRCDPISEHNRLYWYRQTLGQGPEFLTYFQNEAQLEKSRLLSDRFSAERPKGSFSTLEIQRTEQGDSAMYLCASSLQGHNEQFFGPGTRLTVL.

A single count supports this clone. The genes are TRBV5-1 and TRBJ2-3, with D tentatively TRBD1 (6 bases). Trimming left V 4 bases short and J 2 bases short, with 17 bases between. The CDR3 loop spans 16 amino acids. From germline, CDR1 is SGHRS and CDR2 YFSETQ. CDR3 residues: CASSLQGRRDTDTQYF. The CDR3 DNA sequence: TGCGCCAGCAGCCTCCAGGGGAGAAGGGACACAGATACGCAGTATTTT.

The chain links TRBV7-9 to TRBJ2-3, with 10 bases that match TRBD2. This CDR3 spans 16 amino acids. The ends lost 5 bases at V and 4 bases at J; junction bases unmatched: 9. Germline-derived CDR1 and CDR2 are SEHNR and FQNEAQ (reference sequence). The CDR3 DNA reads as TGTGCCAGCAGCGCAACATCTAGCGGGGGATCAGATACGCAGTATTTT. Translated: CASSATSSGGSDTQYF.

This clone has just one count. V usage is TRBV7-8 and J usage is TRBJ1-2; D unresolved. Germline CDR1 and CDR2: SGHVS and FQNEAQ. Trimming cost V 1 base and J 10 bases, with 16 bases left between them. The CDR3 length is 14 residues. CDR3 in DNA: TGTGCCAGCAGCTTAGGGACTCCGGGCTGGGACTACACCTTC. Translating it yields CASSLGTPGWDYTF.

The CDR3, as DNA: TGTGCCAGCAGCTGGCCGGGACGCAGCTCCTACGAGCAGTACTTC. The encoded protein is CASSWPGRSSYEQYF. V gene TRBV11-1 combines with J gene TRBJ2-7, with D perhaps being TRBD1 or TRBD2 (5 bases each). The length of the CDR3 is 15 residues. The germline V and J ends were trimmed by 4 bases and 0 bases, with 13 bases remaining between them. In germline, CDR1 is SGHAT, CDR2 FQDESV (reference sequence). The whole variable domain, filled in from reference TRBV11-1 and TRBJ2-7, reads EAEVAQSPRYKITEKSQAVAFWCDPISGHATLYWYRQILGQGPELLVQFQDESVVDDSQLPKDRFSAERLKGVDSTLKIQPAELGDSAMYLCASSWPGRSSYEQYFGPGTRLTVT.

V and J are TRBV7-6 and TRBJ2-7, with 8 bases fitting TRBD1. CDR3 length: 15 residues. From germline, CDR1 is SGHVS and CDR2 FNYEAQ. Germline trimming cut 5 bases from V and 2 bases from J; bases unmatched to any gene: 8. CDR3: CASSPQGALPYEQYF. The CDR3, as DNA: TGTGCCAGCAGCCCCCAGGGGGCCCTTCCCTACGAGCAGTACTTC.

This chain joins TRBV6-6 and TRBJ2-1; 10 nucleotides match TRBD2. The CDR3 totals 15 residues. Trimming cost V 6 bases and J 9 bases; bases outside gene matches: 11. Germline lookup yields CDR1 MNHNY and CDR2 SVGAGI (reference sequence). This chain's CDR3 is CASRLAGVKGSEQFF. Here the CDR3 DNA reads TGTGCCAGCAGGCTAGCGGGGGTGAAGGGAAGTGAGCAGTTCTTC.

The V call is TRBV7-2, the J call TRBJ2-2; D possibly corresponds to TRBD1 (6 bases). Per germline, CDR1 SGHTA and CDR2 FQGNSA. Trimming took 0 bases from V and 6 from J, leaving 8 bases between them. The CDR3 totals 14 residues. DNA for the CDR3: TGTGCCAGCAGCTTAGCGGCAGGGGCCGGGGAGCTGTTTTTT. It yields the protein CASSLAAGAGELFF.

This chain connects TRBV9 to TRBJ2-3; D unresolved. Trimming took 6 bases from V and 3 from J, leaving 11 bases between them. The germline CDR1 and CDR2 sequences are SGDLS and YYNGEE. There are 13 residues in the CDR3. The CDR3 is CASNYYTTDTQYF. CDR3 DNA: TGTGCCAGCAACTACTATACAACAGATACGCAGTATTTT.

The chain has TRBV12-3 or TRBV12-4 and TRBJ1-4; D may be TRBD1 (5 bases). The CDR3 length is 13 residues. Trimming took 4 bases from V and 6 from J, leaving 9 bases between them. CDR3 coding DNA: TGTGCCAGCAGTTATACAGGCCATGAAAAACTGTTTTTT. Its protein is CASSYTGHEKLFF.

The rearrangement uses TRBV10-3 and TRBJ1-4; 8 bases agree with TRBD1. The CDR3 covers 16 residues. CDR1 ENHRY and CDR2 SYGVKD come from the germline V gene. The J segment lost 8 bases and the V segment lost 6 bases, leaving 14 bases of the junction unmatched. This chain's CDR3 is CAISTTWTGSREKLFF. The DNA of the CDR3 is TGTGCCATCAGCACTACCTGGACAGGGAGTCGCGAAAAACTGTTTTTT.

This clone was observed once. CDR3 bases: TGTGCCAGCAGCGCAGACAGGGACCCTGGAAACACCATATATTTT. Its translation: CASSADRDPGNTIYF. The rearrangement links TRBV7-2 to TRBJ1-3, with TRBD1 identical over 7 bases. The ends lost 5 bases at V and 2 bases at J; junction bases unmatched: 6. Germline V gene data show CDR1 as SGHTA and CDR2 as FQGNSA. The CDR3 loop spans 15 amino acids.

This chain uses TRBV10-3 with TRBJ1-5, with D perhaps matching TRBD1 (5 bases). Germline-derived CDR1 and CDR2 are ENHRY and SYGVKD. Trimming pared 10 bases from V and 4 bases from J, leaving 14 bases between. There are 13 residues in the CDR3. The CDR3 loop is CATTGDSNQPQHF. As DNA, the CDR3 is TGTGCCACCACAGGCGATTCGAATCAGCCCCAGCATTTT.

CDR3 amino acids: CASSLTGSPYYGYTF. The CDR3, as DNA: TGTGCCAGTAGTTTGACAGGGTCTCCCTACTATGGCTACACCTTC. The V and J genes are TRBV19 and TRBJ1-2; 7 bases are shared with TRBD1. The V gene end was trimmed by 5 bases and the J gene end by 3 bases; junction bases not matched to a gene: 9. CDR3 length: 15 amino acids. Germline CDR1 is LNHDA and CDR2 is SQIVND (reference sequence).

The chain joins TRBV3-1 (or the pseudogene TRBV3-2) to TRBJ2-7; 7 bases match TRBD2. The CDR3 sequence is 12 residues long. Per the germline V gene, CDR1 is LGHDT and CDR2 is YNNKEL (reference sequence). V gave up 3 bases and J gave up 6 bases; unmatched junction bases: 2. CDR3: CASSHPGGEQYF. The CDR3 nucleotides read TGTGCCAGCAGCCACCCGGGAGGCGAGCAGTACTTC.